The clone carrying this T cell receptor beta chain was observed a few times. This entry belongs to a study of Ad26.COV2.S vaccination and SARS-CoV-2 variants. Study-wide background: Among those in the COV1001 Ad26.COV2.S trial arm was the donor. Once, or twice with 56 days between doses, Ad26.COV2.S was given intramuscularly.

The protocol was immunoSEQ multiplex PCR, while the TCRdb copy is restricted to in-frame clones and leaves out a portion. The table has approximately 500,000 clones, about 83% seen once. Indicated treatment: 15 to 20 received Ad26.COV2.S at low or high dose, single or two shots; several received placebo; per-sample allocation not given. Collection of samples fell on day 63 after the first vaccine or placebo injection. An adult donor aged 18-55 years was enrolled in Boston. Expression of Wuhan-strain SARS-CoV-2 spike came from the Ad26 vector that formed the vaccine. The material was peripheral blood, obtained in a trial of Ad26.COV2.S vaccine versus placebo. The sequence derives from a person between 18 and 60 years old who received the Ad26.COV2.S COVID-19 vaccine or a placebo.

The CDR3: CASSSKGAGYPYNEQFF. CDR3 nucleotides: TGCGCCAGCAGCTCAAAAGGGGCGGGGTACCCTTACAATGAGCAGTTCTTC. The chain is built from TRBV4-3 and TRBJ2-1, with TRBD2 as a possible D gene (6 bases). CDR1 is LGHNA and CDR2 is YSLEER in the germline V gene. The CDR3 contains 17 residues. V was clipped by 5 bases and J by 4 bases, with 21 bases between them.